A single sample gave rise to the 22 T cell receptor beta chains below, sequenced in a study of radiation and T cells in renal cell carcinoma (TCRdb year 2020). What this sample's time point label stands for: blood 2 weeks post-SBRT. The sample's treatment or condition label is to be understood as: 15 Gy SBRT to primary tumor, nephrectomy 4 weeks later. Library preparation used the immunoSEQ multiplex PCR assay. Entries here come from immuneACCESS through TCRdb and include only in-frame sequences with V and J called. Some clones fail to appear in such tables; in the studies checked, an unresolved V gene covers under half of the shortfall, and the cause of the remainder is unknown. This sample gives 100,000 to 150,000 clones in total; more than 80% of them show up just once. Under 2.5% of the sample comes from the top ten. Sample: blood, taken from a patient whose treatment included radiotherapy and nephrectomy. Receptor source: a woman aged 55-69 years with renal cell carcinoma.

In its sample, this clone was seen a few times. The CDR3 sequence is CASSVDQVGNEQFF. Written as DNA, the CDR3 is TGTGCCAGCAGCGTAGATCAGGTTGGAAATGAGCAGTTCTTC. This chain uses TRBV9 with TRBJ2-1; no definite D call. Germline V CDR1 and CDR2: SGDLS, YYNGEE. This CDR3 is 14 amino acids long. Trimming took 0 bases from V and 7 from J, leaving 11 bases between them.

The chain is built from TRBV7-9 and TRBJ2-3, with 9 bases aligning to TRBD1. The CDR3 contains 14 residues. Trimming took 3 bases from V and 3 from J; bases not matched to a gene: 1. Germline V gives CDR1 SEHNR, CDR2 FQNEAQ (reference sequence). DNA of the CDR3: TGTGCCAGCAGCTTGGGACAGGGAACAGATACGCAGTATTTT. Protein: CASSLGQGTDTQYF.

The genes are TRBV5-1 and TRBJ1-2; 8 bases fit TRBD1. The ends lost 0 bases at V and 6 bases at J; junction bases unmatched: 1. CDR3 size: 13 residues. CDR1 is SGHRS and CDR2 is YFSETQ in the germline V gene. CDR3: CASSLGTGNGYTF. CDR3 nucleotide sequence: TGCGCCAGCAGCTTGGGGACAGGGAATGGCTACACCTTC.

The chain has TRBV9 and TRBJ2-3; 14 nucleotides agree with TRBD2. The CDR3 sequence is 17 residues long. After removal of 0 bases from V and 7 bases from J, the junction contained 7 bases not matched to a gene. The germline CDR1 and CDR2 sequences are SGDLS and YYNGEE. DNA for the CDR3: TGTGCCAGCAGCGTAGACCCCGGGACTAGCGGGGGAAATACGCAGTATTTT. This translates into CASSVDPGTSGGNTQYF.

The CDR3 DNA reads as TGTGCCAGCAGATATCTTCCGGGACGGAATGAGCAGTTCTTC. Amino acids: CASRYLPGRNEQFF. This chain links TRBV11-2 with TRBJ2-1; D tentatively fits TRBD1 or TRBD2 (5 bases each). The V gene's germline CDR1 is SGHAT and CDR2 FQNNGV. The CDR3 is made up of 14 amino acids. Trimming cost V 6 bases and J 7 bases, with 16 bases left between them.

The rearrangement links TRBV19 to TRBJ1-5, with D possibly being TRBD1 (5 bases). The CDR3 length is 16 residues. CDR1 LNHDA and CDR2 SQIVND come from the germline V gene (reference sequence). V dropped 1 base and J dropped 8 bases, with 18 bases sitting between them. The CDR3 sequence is CASSIGAGTGREPQHF. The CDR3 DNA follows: TGTGCCAGTAGTATAGGGGCAGGGACGGGTAGAGAGCCCCAGCATTTT.

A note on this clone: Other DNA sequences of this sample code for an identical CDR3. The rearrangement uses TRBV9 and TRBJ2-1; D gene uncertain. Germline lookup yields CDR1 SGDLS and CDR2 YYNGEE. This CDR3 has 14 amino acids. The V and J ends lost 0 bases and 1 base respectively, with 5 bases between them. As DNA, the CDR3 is TGTGCCAGCAGCGTAGATCCTTCCTACAATGAGCAGTTCTTC. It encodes CASSVDPSYNEQFF. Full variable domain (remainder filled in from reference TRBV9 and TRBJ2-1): DSGVTQTPKHLITATGQRVTLRCSPRSGDLSVYWYQQSLDQGLQFLIQYYNGEERAKGNILERFSAQQFPDLHSELNLSSLELGDSALYFCASSVDPSYNEQFFGPGTRLTVL.

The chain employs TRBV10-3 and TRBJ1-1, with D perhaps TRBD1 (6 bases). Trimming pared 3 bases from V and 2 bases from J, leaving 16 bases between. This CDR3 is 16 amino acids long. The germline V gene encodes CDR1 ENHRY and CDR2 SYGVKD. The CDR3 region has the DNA TGTGCCATCAGTGAATTCCTAGGACAGAAAAACACTGAAGCTTTCTTT. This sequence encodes CAISEFLGQKNTEAFF.

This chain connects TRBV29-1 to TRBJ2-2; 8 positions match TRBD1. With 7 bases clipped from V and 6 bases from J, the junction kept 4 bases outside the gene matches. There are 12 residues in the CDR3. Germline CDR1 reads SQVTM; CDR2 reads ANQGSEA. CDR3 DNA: TGCAGCGGTACAGGGGGTTCCGGGGAGCTGTTTTTT. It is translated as CSGTGGSGELFF.

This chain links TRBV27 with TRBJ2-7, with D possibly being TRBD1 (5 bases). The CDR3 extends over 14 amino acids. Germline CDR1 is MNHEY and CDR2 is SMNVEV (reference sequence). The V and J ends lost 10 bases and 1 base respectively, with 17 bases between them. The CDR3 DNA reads TGTGCCACCATGGGGCAGCCCGATTCCTACGAGCAGTACTTC. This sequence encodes CATMGQPDSYEQYF.

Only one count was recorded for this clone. The CDR3 region is CASSFRGEQYF. The CDR3 DNA reads TGTGCCAGCAGTTTCAGGGGGGAGCAGTACTTC. The gene calls are TRBV6-6 and TRBJ2-7, with 7 positions matching TRBD1. This CDR3 has 11 amino acids. Losses at the gene ends were 4 bases for V and 7 bases for J; bases not matched to a gene: 1. CDR1 and CDR2 from the germline V gene are MNHNY and SVGAGI (reference sequence).

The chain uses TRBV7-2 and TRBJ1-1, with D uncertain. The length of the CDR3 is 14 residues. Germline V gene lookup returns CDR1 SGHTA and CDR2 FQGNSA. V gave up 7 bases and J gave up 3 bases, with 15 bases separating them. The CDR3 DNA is TGTGCCAGCACCCCAGTAGGGCTTCACACTGAAGCTTTCTTT. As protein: CASTPVGLHTEAFF.

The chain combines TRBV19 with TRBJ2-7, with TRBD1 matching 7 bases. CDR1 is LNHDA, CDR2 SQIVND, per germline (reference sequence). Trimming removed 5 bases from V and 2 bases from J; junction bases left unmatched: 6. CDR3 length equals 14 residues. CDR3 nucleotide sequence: TGTGCCAGTAGTTCTAAGACAGGGCCCTACGAGCAGTACTTC. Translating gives CASSSKTGPYEQYF.

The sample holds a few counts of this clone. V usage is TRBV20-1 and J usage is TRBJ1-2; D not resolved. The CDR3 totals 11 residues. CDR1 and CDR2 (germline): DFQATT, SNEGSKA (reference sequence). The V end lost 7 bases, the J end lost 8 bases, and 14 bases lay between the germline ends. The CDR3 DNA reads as TGCAGTGGGGTCTCCCCAACGGGCTACACCTTC. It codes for CSGVSPTGYTF.

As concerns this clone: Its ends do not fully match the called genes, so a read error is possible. CDR3 DNA: TGTGCCAGCAGCTTATCCCTCCGGGGCGGGCCAACCTTC. Its translation is CASSLSLRGGPTF. This chain joins TRBV7-2 and TRBJ2-7; tentatively, D is TRBD1 or TRBD2 (5 bases each). The CDR3 is 13 residues long. The V gene's germline CDR1 is SGHTA and CDR2 FQGNSA.

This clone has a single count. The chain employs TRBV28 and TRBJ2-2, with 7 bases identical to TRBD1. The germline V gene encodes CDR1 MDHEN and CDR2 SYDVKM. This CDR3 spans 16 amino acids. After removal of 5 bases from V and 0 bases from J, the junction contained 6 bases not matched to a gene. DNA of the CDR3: TGTGCCAGCAGTGAAACCGGGACAGCGAACACCGGGGAGCTGTTTTTT. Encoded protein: CASSETGTANTGELFF.

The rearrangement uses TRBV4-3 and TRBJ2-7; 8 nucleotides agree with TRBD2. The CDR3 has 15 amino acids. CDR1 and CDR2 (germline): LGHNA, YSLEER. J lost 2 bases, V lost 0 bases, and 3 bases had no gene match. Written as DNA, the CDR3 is TGCGCCAGCAGCCAAGACATTAGCGGGGCCTACGAGCAGTACTTC. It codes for CASSQDISGAYEQYF.

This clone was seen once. The CDR3 DNA is TGCGCCAGCAGCCCCGGACAGGGAGTACTCTACGAGCAGTACTTC. Translated, it gives CASSPGQGVLYEQYF. The chain is built from TRBV4-1 and TRBJ2-7; TRBD1 matches at 8 bases. The length of the CDR3 is 15 residues. V lost 4 bases to trimming and J lost 3 bases; unmatched junction nucleotides: 8. Germline V gene lookup returns CDR1 MGHRA and CDR2 YSYEKL.

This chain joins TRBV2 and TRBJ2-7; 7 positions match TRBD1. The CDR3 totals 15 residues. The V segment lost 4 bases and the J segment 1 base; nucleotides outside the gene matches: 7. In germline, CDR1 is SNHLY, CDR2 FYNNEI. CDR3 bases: TGTGCCAGCAGTGCCGGGACAGATCCTTCCTACGAGCAGTACTTC. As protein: CASSAGTDPSYEQYF.

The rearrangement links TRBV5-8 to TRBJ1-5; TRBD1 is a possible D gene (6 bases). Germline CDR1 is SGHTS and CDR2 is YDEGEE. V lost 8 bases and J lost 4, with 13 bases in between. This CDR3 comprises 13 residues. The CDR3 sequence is CASSQGLNQPQHF. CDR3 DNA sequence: TGTGCCAGTTCTCAGGGGTTAAATCAGCCCCAGCATTTT.

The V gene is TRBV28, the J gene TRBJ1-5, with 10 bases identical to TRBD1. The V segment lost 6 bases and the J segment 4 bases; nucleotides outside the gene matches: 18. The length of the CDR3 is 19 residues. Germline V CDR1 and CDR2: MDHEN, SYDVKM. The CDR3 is CASSPRLTGGNLGNQPQHF. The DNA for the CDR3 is TGTGCCAGCAGCCCTAGATTGACAGGGGGCAACTTAGGGAATCAGCCCCAGCATTTT.

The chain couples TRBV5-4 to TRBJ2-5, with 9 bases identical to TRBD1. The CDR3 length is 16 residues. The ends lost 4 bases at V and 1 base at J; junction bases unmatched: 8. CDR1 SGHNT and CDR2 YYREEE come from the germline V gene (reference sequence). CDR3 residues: CASSGPPGQGQETQYF. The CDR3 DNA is TGTGCCAGCAGCGGCCCGCCGGGACAGGGCCAAGAGACCCAGTACTTC.